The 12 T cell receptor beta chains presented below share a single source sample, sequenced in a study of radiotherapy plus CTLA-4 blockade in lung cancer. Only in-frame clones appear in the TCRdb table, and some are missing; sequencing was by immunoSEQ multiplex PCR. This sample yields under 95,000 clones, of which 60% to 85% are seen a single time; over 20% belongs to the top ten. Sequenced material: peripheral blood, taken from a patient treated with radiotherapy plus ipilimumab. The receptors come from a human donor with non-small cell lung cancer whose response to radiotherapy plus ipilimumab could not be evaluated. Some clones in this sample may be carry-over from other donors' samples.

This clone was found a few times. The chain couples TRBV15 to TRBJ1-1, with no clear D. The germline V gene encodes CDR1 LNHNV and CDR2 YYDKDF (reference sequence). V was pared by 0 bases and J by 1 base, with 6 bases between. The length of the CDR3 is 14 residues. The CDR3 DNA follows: TGTGCCACCAGCAGAGATCTGGCGAACACTGAAGCTTTCTTT. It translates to CATSRDLANTEAFF.

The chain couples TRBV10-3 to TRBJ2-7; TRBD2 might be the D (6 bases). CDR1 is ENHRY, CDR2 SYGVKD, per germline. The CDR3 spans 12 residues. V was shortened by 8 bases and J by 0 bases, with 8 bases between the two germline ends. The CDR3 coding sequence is TGTGCCATCGGGGGACTCTCCTACGAGCAGTACTTC. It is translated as CAIGGLSYEQYF.

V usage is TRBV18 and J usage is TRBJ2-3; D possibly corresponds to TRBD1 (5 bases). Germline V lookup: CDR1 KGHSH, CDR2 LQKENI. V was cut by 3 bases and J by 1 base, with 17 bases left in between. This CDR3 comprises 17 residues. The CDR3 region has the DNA TGTGCCAGCTCACCGCGGTGGGGCCCAGGCGGCACAGATACGCAGTATTTT. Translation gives CASSPRWGPGGTDTQYF.

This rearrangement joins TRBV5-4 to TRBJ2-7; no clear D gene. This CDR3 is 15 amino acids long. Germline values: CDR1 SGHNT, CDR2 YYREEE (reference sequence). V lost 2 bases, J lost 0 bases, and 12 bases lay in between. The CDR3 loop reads CASSFTSTSSYEQYF. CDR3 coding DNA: TGTGCCAGCAGCTTTACATCGACAAGCTCCTACGAGCAGTACTTC.

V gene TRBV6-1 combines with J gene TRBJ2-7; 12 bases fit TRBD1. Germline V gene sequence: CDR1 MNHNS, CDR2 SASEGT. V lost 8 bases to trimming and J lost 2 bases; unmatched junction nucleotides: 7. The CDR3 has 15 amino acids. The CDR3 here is CASGYRDRGPYEQYF. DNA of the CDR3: TGTGCCAGCGGCTACCGGGACAGGGGGCCCTACGAGCAGTACTTC.

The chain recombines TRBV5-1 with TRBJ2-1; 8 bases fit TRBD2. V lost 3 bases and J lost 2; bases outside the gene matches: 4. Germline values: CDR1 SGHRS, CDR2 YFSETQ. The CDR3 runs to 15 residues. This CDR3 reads CASSSSGGTYNEQFF. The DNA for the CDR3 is TGCGCCAGCAGCTCCAGCGGGGGAACCTACAATGAGCAGTTCTTC.

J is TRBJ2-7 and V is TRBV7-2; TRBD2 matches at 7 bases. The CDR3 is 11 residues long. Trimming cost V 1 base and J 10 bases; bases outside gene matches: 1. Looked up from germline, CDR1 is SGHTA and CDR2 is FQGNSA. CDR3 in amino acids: CASSLGEGQYF. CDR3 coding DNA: TGTGCCAGCAGCTTAGGGGAGGGCCAGTACTTC.

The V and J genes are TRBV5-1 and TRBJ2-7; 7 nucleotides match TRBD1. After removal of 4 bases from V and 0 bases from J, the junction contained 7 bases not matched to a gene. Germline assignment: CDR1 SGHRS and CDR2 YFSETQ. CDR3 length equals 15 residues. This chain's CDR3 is CASSGTVPGSYEQYF. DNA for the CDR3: TGCGCCAGCAGCGGGACAGTACCTGGCTCCTACGAGCAGTACTTC.

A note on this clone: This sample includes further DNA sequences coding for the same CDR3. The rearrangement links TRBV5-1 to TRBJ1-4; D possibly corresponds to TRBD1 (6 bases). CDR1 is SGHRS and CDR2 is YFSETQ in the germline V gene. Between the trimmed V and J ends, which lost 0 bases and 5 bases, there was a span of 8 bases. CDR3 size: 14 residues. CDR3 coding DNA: TGCGCCAGCAGCTTGGGTCAGGGGAATGAAAAACTGTTTTTT. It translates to CASSLGQGNEKLFF.

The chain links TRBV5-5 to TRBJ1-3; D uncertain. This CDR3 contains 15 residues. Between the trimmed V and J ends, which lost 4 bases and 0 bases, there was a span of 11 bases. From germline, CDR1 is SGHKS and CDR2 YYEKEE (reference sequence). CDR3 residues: CASSPMGSSGNTIYF. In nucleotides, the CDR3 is TGTGCCAGCAGCCCGATGGGGAGCTCTGGAAACACCATATATTTT. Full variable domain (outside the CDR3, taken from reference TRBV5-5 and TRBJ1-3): DAGVTQSPTHLIKTRGQQVTLRCSPISGHKSVSWYQQVLGQGPQFIFQYYEKEERGRGNFPDRFSARQFPNYSSELNVNALLLGDSALYLCASSPMGSSGNTIYFGEGSWLTVV.

Written as DNA, the CDR3 is TGTGCCAGTATCCTAGGACAGGGCGGCGGCTACACCTTC. The encoded protein is CASILGQGGGYTF. The V gene is TRBV19, the J gene TRBJ1-2; TRBD1 agrees at 8 bases. Unmatched junction bases numbered 9, after V lost 7 bases and J lost 8 bases. The CDR3 extends over 13 amino acids. Germline V gene data show CDR1 as LNHDA and CDR2 as SQIVND (reference sequence).

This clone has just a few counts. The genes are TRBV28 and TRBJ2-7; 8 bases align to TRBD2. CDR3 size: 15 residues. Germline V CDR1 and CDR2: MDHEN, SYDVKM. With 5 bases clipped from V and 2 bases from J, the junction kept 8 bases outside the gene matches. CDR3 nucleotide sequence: TGTGCCAGCAGTACGCCAGCGGGAGTTACCTACGAGCAGTACTTC. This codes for CASSTPAGVTYEQYF.